A selection of T cell receptor beta chains follows, all from one sample in a study of CD8 T cells in ankylosing spondylitis. MiXCR was run by TCRdb on the 5' RACE reads, yielding one entry per CDR3 protein. This sample has hundreds of thousands of distinct CDR3 sequences, with about 10% found just once. Specimen: blood, either unsorted or a sorted T cell fraction (not recorded which). The receptor source for this set is a male donor with ankylosing spondylitis. CDR3s include the opening cysteine and the closing phenylalanine or tryptophan. D genes are given only for firm matches. For some rows the clone size is stated as once, few or many, or as a class when expanded; others skip it.

v_call	d_call	j_call	clone_size	cdr3_nt	cdr3_aa
TRBV19	NA	TRBJ1-4	NA	TGTGCCAGTAGTAAGGGTGAAAAACTGTTTTTT	CASSKGEKLFF
TRBV4-2	TRBD2	TRBJ2-5	few	TGTGCCAGCAGCCTAGGACTAGTAGAAGAGACCCAGTACTTC	CASSLGLVEETQYF
TRBV4-3	NA	TRBJ2-5	few	TGCGCCAGCAGCCAAGATTGGACGAAAGGGGCAGAGACCCAGTACTTC	CASSQDWTKGAETQYF
TRBV29-1	NA	TRBJ2-3	few	TGCAGCGGGACGAGACTAACAGATACGCAGTATTTT	CSGTRLTDTQYF
TRBV12-3/TRBV12-4	NA	TRBJ1-1	few	TGTGCCAGCAGTTTAAAAGTCGAACACGTGGCTTTCTTT	CASSLKVEHVAFF
TRBV29-1	NA	TRBJ2-1	many	TGCAGCGTTGACAGGGGAAGAGGAAATGAGCAGTTCTTC	CSVDRGRGNEQFF
TRBV12-3/TRBV12-4	NA	TRBJ1-1	many	TGTGCCAGCAGTCCAAGCTCCAGGCGGGCTTTCTTT	CASSPSSRRAFF
TRBV28	TRBD1	TRBJ2-5	NA	TGTGCCAGCAGCACAAGGGGGCCTGAGACCCAGTACTTC	CASSTRGPETQYF
TRBV20-1	NA	TRBJ2-1	NA	TGCAGTGCTAGAGTGGAGGGGAAATCCTACAATGAGCAGTTCTTC	CSARVEGKSYNEQFF
TRBV12-3/TRBV12-4	NA	TRBJ2-1	once	TGTGCCAGCAGTTTAAGATCCTACAATGAGCGGTTCTTC	CASSLRSYNERFF
TRBV6-1	TRBD2	TRBJ2-3	few	TGTGCCAGCAGTGTCCTTAGCGGGGGCAACACAGATACGCAGTATTTT	CASSVLSGGNTDTQYF
TRBV9	NA	TRBJ1-4	many	TGTGCCAGCAGCCCGCGTGGTAGGGGTGGAGAAAAACTGTTTTTT	CASSPRGRGGEKLFF
TRBV5-1	TRBD1	TRBJ1-5	many	TGCGCCAGCAGCCCGGCGACAGGGGTGGGTCAGCCCCAGCATTTT	CASSPATGVGQPQHF
TRBV5-8	NA	TRBJ2-5	NA	TGTGCCAGCAGTCGACTGAACCGCCAAGAGACCCAGTACTTC	CASSRLNRQETQYF
TRBV20-1	NA	TRBJ1-1	few	TGCAGTGCTCAGCGACCTCAAATGGAAGCTTTCTTT	CSAQRPQMEAFF
TRBV6-5	NA	TRBJ2-2	NA	TGTGCCAGCAGTTTTACTAGGGGAAACGGGGAGCTGTTTTTT	CASSFTRGNGELFF
TRBV5-5	NA	TRBJ2-1	many	TGTGCCAGCAGCTTGTTTGGGGGAGCGGTCTACAATGAGCAGTTCTTC	CASSLFGGAVYNEQFF
TRBV7-2	NA	TRBJ1-6	few	TGTGCCAGCAGTCTCTGGGGGGCTGTTAATTCACCCCTCCACTTT	CASSLWGAVNSPLHF
TRBV18	NA	TRBJ1-1	many	TGTGCCAGCTCACCAGACCTGAACACTGAAGCTTTCTTT	CASSPDLNTEAFF
TRBV7-8	NA	TRBJ2-2	few	TGTGCCAGCAGCTTAGCGCAACTGACAACGATAGAGCTGTTTTTT	CASSLAQLTTIELFF
TRBV18	NA	TRBJ1-1	few	TGTGCCAGCTCACCGACACCCGCGGGGGAGGGGAACACTGAAGCTTTCTTT	CASSPTPAGEGNTEAFF
TRBV20-1	NA	TRBJ1-1	many	TGCAGTGCCCTGGACTCTCTGACTGGTGGGACTGAAGCTTTCTTT	CSALDSLTGGTEAFF
TRBV29-1	NA	TRBJ2-5	many	TGCAGCTTTTCCCTCCTTGGGACAATGGAGACCCAGTACTTC	CSFSLLGTMETQYF
TRBV7-9	TRBD2	TRBJ2-5	NA	TGTGCCAGCAGCCAAATGAGACTAGCGGCAGAGACCCAGTACTTC	CASSQMRLAAETQYF
TRBV5-6	NA	TRBJ2-7	few	TGTGCCAGCAGCGTGGCGGACAGCGGCGAGCAGTACTTC	CASSVADSGEQYF
TRBV6-5	NA	TRBJ2-7	many	TGTGCCAGCAGTTATCAGGTGGACACCTACGAGCAGTACTTC	CASSYQVDTYEQYF
TRBV5-1	NA	TRBJ2-2	NA	TGCGCCAGCAGCTTGTTCGGGACGACGGGGGCCGGGGAGCTGTTTTTT	CASSLFGTTGAGELFF
TRBV12-3/TRBV12-4	TRBD1	TRBJ1-5	few	TGTGCCAGCAGGGGACAGGACTATCAGCCCCAGCATTTT	CASRGQDYQPQHF
TRBV4-2	NA	TRBJ2-7	few	TGTGCCAGCAGCCTTCATTCGAAAGGAGACCCCTACGAGCAGTACTTC	CASSLHSKGDPYEQYF
TRBV7-6	TRBD2	TRBJ2-2	many	TGTGCCAGCAGCTTAGTTGTAGCGGGAGGGACCGGGGAGCTGTTTTTT	CASSLVVAGGTGELFF
TRBV7-9	NA	TRBJ1-4	few	TGTGCCAGCAGCTTACTAAGACAGCGCGAAAAACTGTTTTTT	CASSLLRQREKLFF
TRBV20-1	NA	TRBJ1-3	NA	TGCAGTGCTAGAGTAAGGGTCCCCTCTGGAAACACCATATATTTT	CSARVRVPSGNTIYF
TRBV12-5	TRBD2	TRBJ2-3	few	TGTGCTAGTGGTTTGGCTAGCGGGAGTAGGACCACGCAGTATTTT	CASGLASGSRTTQYF
TRBV20-1	NA	TRBJ2-1	NA	TGCAGTGCTAGTCACCGAGGATCTTCCTACAATGAGCAGTTCTTC	CSASHRGSSYNEQFF
TRBV20-1	NA	TRBJ2-5	NA	TGCAGTGCTCATCCTCGAAGGGGGCCGGGAGAGACCCGGTACTTC	CSAHPRRGPGETRYF
TRBV7-2	NA	TRBJ2-7	few	TGTGCCAGCAGCCCAAGGGGGGGATGGTCCTACGAGCAGTACTTC	CASSPRGGWSYEQYF
TRBV24-1	TRBD1	TRBJ2-1	few	TGTGCCACCAGTGACCGCGGACAGGGCAAGTGGTATGAGCAGTTCTTC	CATSDRGQGKWYEQFF
TRBV7-9	NA	TRBJ2-5	few	TGTGCCAGCAGCTTAGGAGACAGGAGCCAAGAGACCCAGTACTTC	CASSLGDRSQETQYF
TRBV5-1	NA	TRBJ2-1	NA	TGCGCCAGCAGCGGAAACACAGGTGAGAGTGAGCAGTTCTTC	CASSGNTGESEQFF
TRBV7-9	TRBD1	TRBJ2-3	NA	TGTGCCAGCAGCGATCAGGGGGCAGGGGATACGCAGTATTTT	CASSDQGAGDTQYF
TRBV7-9	NA	TRBJ2-1	few	TGTGCCAGCAGCGGGAACTCCTACAATGAGCAGTTCTTC	CASSGNSYNEQFF
TRBV25-1	NA	TRBJ1-1	many	TGTGCCAGCAGATCTTGGCGGGGGGACACTGAAGCTTTCTTT	CASRSWRGDTEAFF
TRBV10-3	NA	TRBJ1-1	few	TGTGCCAACAAGGGTTCGGGGCCGAACACTGAAGCTTTCTTT	CANKGSGPNTEAFF
TRBV12-3/TRBV12-4	TRBD2	TRBJ2-1	few	TGTGCCAGCAGTTCCCTAACGGGGGGCTCCTACAATGAGCAGTTCTTC	CASSSLTGGSYNEQFF
TRBV20-1	NA	TRBJ1-1	NA	TGCAGTGCTAGATTTGGGGTAGACACTGAAGCTTTCTTT	CSARFGVDTEAFF
TRBV7-2	NA	TRBJ1-6	NA	TGTGCCAGCAGCCGCCAGAATTCACCCCTCCACTTT	CASSRQNSPLHF
TRBV20-1	TRBD1	TRBJ2-3	many	TGCAGTGCTAGAGTCTGGGACAGGGACACAGATACGCAGTATTTT	CSARVWDRDTDTQYF
TRBV24-1	NA	TRBJ1-4	NA	TGTGCCACCAGTGATTCTAGGACGCATGATGAAAAACTGTTTTTT	CATSDSRTHDEKLFF
TRBV28	NA	TRBJ1-6	NA	TGTGCCAGCAGTTCCTTCGCGGGCCTGCGATCACCCCTCCACTTT	CASSSFAGLRSPLHF
TRBV29-1	NA	TRBJ1-1	many	TGCAGCGTTGAAGGTGGTGACACTGAAGCTTTCTTT	CSVEGGDTEAFF
TRBV7-2	TRBD1	TRBJ1-1	NA	TGTGCCAGCAGCTCAATAAGGACAGGGAACACTGAAGCTTTCTTT	CASSSIRTGNTEAFF
TRBV29-1	TRBD1	TRBJ1-2	many	TGCAGCGTTGAAGATCCTAGACAGGGCGCCAGCTATGGCTACACCTTC	CSVEDPRQGASYGYTF